A selection of T cell receptor beta chains follows, all from one sample in a study of blood T cell repertoires in COVID-19. Assay used: immunoSEQ multiplex PCR; TCRdb lists only in-frame clones, some missing. In the table there are about 130,000 clones, approximately 80% of which are singletons. The source material was peripheral blood. These receptor sequences come from a woman aged 45 to 65 with acute or convalescent COVID-19. Both conserved end residues are part of each CDR3. D genes are given only for firm matches. The size of a clone is reported for some rows only, either as once, few or many, or as a class for expanded clones.

NA	TRBV5-1	NA	TRBJ1-1	TGCGCCAGCAGCGAACCCAAACAGAACCCGAACACTGAAGCTTTCTTT	CASSEPKQNPNTEAFF
NA	TRBV6-5	TRBD2	TRBJ2-1	TGTGCCAGCAGCGGACTAGCGGGGGGCTTTGAGCAGTTCTTC	CASSGLAGGFEQFF
NA	TRBV5-1	TRBD1	TRBJ2-7	TGCGCCAGCAGCTTGCGGTCGGGACAGAGCTCCTACGAGCAGTACTTC	CASSLRSGQSSYEQYF
NA	TRBV6-5	NA	TRBJ1-2	TGTGCCAGCAGCAGGGATGACTATGGCTACACCTTC	CASSRDDYGYTF
NA	TRBV19	TRBD1	TRBJ1-6	TGTGCCAGTAGTACCTCCGGGACAGGGGTTTATTCACCCCTCCACTTT	CASSTSGTGVYSPLHF
NA	TRBV28	TRBD2	TRBJ2-7	TGTGCCAGCAGTCCACCTAGCGGGGTTAACTCCTACGAGCAGTACTTC	CASSPPSGVNSYEQYF
NA	TRBV6-5	TRBD1	TRBJ1-6	TGTGCCAGCCGTTCCCTTGGACAGGCCCTCCACTTT	CASRSLGQALHF
NA	TRBV30	NA	TRBJ1-2	TGTGCCTGGAGTACTCAGGGTGTAGGCTATGGCTACACCTTC	CAWSTQGVGYGYTF
NA	TRBV19	NA	TRBJ1-2	TGTGCCAGTAGTACGAGACAGCTAAACTATGGCTACACCTTC	CASSTRQLNYGYTF
few	TRBV29-1	TRBD2	TRBJ2-1	TGCAGCGTTATAGTCGAGCGGGGTTATGGTGAGCAGTTCTTC	CSVIVERGYGEQFF
NA	TRBV5-1	NA	TRBJ2-3	TGCGCCAGCAGCTCTGGGACAAGCCACGGCACAGATACGCAGTATTTT	CASSSGTSHGTDTQYF
NA	TRBV9	NA	TRBJ1-5	TGTGCCAGCAGCCCAAATCAGCCCCAGCATTTT	CASSPNQPQHF
NA	TRBV6-5	TRBD1	TRBJ1-5	TGTGCCAGCAGGGCCGGACAGGATCAGCCCCAGCATTTT	CASRAGQDQPQHF
NA	TRBV10-3	TRBD2	TRBJ2-1	TGTGCCATCAGCCTAGCGGGGAATGAGCAGTTCTTC	CAISLAGNEQFF
NA	TRBV4-2	NA	TRBJ1-2	TGTGCCAGCAGCCAAGATGTGGGCCTCTCTAACTATGGCTACACCTTC	CASSQDVGLSNYGYTF